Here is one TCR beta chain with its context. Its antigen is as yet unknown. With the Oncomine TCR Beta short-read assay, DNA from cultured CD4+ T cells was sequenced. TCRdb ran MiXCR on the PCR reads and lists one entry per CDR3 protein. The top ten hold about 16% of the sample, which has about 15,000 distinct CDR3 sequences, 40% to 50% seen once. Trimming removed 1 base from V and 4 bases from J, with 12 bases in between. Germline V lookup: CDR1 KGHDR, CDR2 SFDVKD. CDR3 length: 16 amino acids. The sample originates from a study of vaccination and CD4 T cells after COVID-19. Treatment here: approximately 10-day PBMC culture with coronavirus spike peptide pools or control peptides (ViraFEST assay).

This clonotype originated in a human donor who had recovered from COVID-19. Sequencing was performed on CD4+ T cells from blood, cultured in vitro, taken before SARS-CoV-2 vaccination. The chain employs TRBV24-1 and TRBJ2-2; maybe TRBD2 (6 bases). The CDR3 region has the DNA TGTGCCACCAGTGATTTCGGAGGGATTGCCACCGGGGAGCTGTTTTTT. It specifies CATSDFGGIATGELFF.